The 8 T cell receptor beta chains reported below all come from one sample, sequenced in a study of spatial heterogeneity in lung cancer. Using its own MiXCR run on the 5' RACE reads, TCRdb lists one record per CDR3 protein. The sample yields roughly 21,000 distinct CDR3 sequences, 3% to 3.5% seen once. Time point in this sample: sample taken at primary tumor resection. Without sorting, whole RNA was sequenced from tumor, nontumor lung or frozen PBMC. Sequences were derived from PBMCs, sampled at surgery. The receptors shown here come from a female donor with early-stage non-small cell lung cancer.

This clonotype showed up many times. The CDR3 reads CSATSDYEQYF. The CDR3 coding sequence is TGCAGTGCTACTAGCGACTACGAGCAGTACTTC. The rearrangement uses TRBV20-1 and TRBJ2-7, with D perhaps matching TRBD2 (6 bases). Germline V gene data show CDR1 as DFQATT and CDR2 as SNEGSKA (reference sequence). The ends were cut back, 4 bases at V and 3 bases at J, with 7 bases in the middle. This CDR3 is built from 11 residues.

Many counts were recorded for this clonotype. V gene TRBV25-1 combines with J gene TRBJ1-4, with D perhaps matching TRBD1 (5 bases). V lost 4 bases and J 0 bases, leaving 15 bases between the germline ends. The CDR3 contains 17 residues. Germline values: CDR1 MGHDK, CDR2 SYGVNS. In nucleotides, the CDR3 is TGTGCCAGCAGTGCTGGGGCACGGTTTGCAACTAATGAAAAACTGTTTTTT. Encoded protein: CASSAGARFATNEKLFF.

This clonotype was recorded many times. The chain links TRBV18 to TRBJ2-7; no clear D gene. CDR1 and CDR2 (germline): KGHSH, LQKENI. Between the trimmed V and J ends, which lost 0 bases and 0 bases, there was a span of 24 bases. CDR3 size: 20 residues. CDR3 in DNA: TGTGCCAGCTCACCACCGGCGAATCTCGGTGAATGGGCCAGCTCCTACGAGCAGTACTTC. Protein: CASSPPANLGEWASSYEQYF. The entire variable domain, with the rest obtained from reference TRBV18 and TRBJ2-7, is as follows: NAGVMQNPRHLVRRRGQEARLRCSPMKGHSHVYWYRQLPEEGLKFMVYLQKENIIDESGMPKERFSAEFPKEGPSILRIQQVVRGDSAAYFCASSPPANLGEWASSYEQYFGPGTRLTVT.

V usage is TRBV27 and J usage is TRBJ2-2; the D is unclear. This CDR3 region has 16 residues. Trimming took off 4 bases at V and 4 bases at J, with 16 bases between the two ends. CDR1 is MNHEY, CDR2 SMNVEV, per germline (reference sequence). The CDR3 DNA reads TGTGCCAGCAGTTCCACAGCTTTTCCGAGCACCGGGGAGCTGTTTTTT. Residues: CASSSTAFPSTGELFF.

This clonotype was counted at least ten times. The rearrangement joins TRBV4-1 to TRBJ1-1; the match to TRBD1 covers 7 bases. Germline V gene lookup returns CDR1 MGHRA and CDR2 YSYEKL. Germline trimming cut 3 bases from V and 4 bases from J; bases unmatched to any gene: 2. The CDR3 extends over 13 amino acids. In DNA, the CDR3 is TGCGCCAGCAGCCAGACAGGGTCCACTGAAGCTTTCTTT. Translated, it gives CASSQTGSTEAFF.

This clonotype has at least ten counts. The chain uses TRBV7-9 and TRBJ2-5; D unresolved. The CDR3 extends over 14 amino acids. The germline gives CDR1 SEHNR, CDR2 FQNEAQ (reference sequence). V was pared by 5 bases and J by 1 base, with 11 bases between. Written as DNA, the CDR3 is TGTGCCAGCAGCGCCGGTGGGTCCCAAGAGACCCAGTACTTC. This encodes CASSAGGSQETQYF.

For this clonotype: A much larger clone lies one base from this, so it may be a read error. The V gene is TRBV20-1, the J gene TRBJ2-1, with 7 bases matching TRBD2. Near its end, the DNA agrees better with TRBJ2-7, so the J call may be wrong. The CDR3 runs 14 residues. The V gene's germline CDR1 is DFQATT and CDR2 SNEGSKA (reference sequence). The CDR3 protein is CSASRTRGYNEQYF. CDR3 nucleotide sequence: TGCAGTGCTAGCCGGACTAGAGGGTATAATGAGCAGTACTTC.

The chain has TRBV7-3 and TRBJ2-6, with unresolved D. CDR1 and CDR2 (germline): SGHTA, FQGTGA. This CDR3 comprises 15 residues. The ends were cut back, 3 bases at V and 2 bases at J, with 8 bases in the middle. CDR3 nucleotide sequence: TGTGCCAGCAGCTTTCTTCGGGCTGGGGCCAACGTCCTGACTTTC. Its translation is CASSFLRAGANVLTF.